This T cell receptor (beta chain) is drawn from a study of T-cell memory formation after mild COVID-19. Via MiXCR, TCRdb re-called the 5' RACE reads, giving one row per CDR3 protein. The sample holds more than 350,000 distinct CDR3 sequences, about 16% seen once. General study points: Detection of some responders pre-infection suggested pre-existing cross-reactive memory T cells participated. SARS-CoV-2 specificity of second-wave clones peaking day 37 was unconfirmed. While clones contracting from day 15 to 85 were balanced between CD4 and CD8, later expanders leaned CD4+. Among contracting clones, CD4+ were mainly CM/EM and CD8+ enriched in EMRA.

Germline V gene data show CDR1 as SGHAT and CDR2 as FQNNGV. The ends lost 0 bases at V and 1 base at J; junction bases unmatched: 8. CDR3 length: 18 amino acids. As concerns this clonotype: Antigen: not known.

The receptor's source is a man between 18 and 29 years old who had mild COVID-19 (a few samples of this study predate the infection). Cell type and time point are not known. Sample: PBMCs or a T cell subset sorted from them (not recorded which). The chain recombines TRBV11-2 with TRBJ2-3; TRBD1 matches 9 bases. CDR3 nucleotides: TGTGCCAGCAGCTTAGATGGGTGGCGGACAGGGGGCACAGATACGCAGTATTTT. It is translated as CASSLDGWRTGGTDTQYF.